This is a list of T cell receptor beta chains from one sample in a study of blood T cell repertoires in COVID-19. The assay was immunoSEQ multiplex PCR, and TCRdb's table has in-frame clones only and misses some. Of approximately 240,000 clones detected, nearly 90% appear once; the ten largest clones hold 2% to 2.5%. The sequenced sample was peripheral blood. The receptor source for this set is a middle-aged woman who had recovered from COVID-19. Both conserved end residues are part of each CDR3. D genes are given only for firm matches. Size is stated for part of the rows, as once, few or many counts, or as a class when the clone is expanded.

len: 15; v_gene: TRBV6-2/TRBV6-3; j_gene: TRBJ2-1; abundance: .; d_gene: .; CDR3aa: CASSYQQWEYNEQFF; CDR3nt: TGTGCCAGCAGTTACCAGCAGTGGGAGTACAATGAGCAGTTCTTC
len: 14; v_gene: TRBV9; j_gene: TRBJ2-7; abundance: .; d_gene: .; CDR3aa: CASSRDTVSYEQYF; CDR3nt: TGTGCCAGCAGCAGGGACACCGTCTCCTACGAGCAGTACTTC
len: 14; v_gene: TRBV7-3; j_gene: TRBJ2-3; abundance: .; d_gene: TRBD2; CDR3aa: CASSLAGGTDTQYF; CDR3nt: TGTGCCAGCAGCTTAGCGGGAGGCACAGATACGCAGTATTTT
len: 13; v_gene: TRBV7-8; j_gene: TRBJ2-7; abundance: .; d_gene: TRBD2; CDR3aa: CASSLNSGDEQYF; CDR3nt: TGTGCCAGCAGCCTAAATAGCGGGGACGAGCAGTACTTC
len: 12; v_gene: TRBV9; j_gene: TRBJ2-1; abundance: few; d_gene: .; CDR3aa: CASSVSGDEQFF; CDR3nt: TGTGCCAGCAGCGTATCTGGAGATGAGCAGTTCTTC
len: 14; v_gene: TRBV9; j_gene: TRBJ2-1; abundance: .; d_gene: TRBD1; CDR3aa: CASSARQGSDEQFF; CDR3nt: TGTGCCAGCAGCGCCAGACAGGGGTCGGATGAGCAGTTCTTC
len: 12; v_gene: TRBV5-4; j_gene: TRBJ2-5; abundance: .; d_gene: .; CDR3aa: CASDLRKETQYF; CDR3nt: TGTGCCAGCGATTTGCGGAAGGAGACCCAGTACTTC
len: 15; v_gene: TRBV19; j_gene: TRBJ2-1; abundance: .; d_gene: .; CDR3aa: CASSMDGTPYNEQFF; CDR3nt: TGTGCCAGTAGTATGGACGGGACTCCTTACAATGAGCAGTTCTTC
len: 15; v_gene: TRBV6-2/TRBV6-3; j_gene: TRBJ2-2; abundance: .; d_gene: TRBD1; CDR3aa: CASSRGQRNTGELFF; CDR3nt: TGTGCCAGCAGCCGGGGACAGAGAAACACCGGGGAGCTGTTTTTT
len: 17; v_gene: TRBV27; j_gene: TRBJ2-1; abundance: once; d_gene: TRBD2; CDR3aa: CASSRSGLAGGLYEQFF; CDR3nt: TGTGCCAGCAGCCGCTCCGGACTAGCGGGAGGATTATATGAGCAGTTCTTC
len: 11; v_gene: TRBV10-2; j_gene: TRBJ1-1; abundance: .; d_gene: TRBD1; CDR3aa: CATRGGTEAFF; CDR3nt: TGCGCCACCAGGGGGGGAACTGAAGCTTTCTTT